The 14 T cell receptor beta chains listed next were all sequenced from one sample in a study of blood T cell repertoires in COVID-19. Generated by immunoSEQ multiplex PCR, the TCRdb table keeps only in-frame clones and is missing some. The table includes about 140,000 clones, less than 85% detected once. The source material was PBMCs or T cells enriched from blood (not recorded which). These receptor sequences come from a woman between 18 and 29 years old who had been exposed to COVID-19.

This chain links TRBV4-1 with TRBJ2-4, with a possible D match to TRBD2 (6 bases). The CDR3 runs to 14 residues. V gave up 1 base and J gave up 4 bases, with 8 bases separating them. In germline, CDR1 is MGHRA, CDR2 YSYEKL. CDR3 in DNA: TGCGCCAGCAGCCAAGTAGGGAGGAAAAACATTCAGTACTTC. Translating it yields CASSQVGRKNIQYF.

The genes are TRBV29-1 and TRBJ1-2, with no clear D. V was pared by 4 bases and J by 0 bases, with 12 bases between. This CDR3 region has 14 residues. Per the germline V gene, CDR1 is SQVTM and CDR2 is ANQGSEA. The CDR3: CSVALQAANYGYTF. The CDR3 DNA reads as TGCAGCGTTGCGTTGCAGGCAGCTAACTATGGCTACACCTTC.

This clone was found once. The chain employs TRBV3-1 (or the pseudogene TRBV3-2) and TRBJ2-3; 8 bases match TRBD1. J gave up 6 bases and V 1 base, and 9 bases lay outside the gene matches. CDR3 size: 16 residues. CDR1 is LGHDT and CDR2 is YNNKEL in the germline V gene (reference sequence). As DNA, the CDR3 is TGTGCCAGCAGCCAAGCCACAGGGGGATGGAGGGATACGCAGTATTTT. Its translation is CASSQATGGWRDTQYF.

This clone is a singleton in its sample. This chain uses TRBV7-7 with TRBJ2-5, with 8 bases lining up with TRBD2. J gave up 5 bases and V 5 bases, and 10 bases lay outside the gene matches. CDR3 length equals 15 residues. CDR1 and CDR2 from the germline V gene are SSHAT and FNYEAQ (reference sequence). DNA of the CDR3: TGTGCCAGCAGCCCCTCGGGACTAGAGGGGGAGACCCAGTACTTC. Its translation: CASSPSGLEGETQYF.

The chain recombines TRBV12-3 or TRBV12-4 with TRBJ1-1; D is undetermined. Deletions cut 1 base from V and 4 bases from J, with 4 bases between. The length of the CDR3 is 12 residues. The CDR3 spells CASSLGSTEAFF. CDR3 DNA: TGTGCCAGCAGTTTAGGCAGCACTGAAGCTTTCTTT.

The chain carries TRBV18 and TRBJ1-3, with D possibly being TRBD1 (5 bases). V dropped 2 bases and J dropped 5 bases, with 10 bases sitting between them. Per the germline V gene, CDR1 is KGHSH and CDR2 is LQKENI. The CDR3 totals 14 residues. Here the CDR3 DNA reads TGTGCCAGCTCACCATCGGGGGGTAGAAACACCATATATTTT. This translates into CASSPSGGRNTIYF. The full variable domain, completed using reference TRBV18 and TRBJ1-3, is NAGVMQNPRHLVRRRGQEARLRCSPMKGHSHVYWYRQLPEEGLKFMVYLQKENIIDESGMPKERFSAEFPKEGPSILRIQQVVRGDSAAYFCASSPSGGRNTIYFGEGSWLTVV.

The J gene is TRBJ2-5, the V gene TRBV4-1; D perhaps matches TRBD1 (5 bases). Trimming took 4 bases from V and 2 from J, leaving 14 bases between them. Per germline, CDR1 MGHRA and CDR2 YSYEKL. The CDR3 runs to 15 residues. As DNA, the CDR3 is TGCGCCAGCAGCCTAACAGGATTGTTGCAAGAGACCCAGTACTTC. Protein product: CASSLTGLLQETQYF.

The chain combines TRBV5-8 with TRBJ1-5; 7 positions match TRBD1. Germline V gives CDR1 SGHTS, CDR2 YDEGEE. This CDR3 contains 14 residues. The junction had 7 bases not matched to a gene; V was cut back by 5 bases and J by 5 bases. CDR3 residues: CASSSRQGDQPQHF. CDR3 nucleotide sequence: TGTGCCAGCAGTTCCAGACAGGGAGATCAGCCCCAGCATTTT.

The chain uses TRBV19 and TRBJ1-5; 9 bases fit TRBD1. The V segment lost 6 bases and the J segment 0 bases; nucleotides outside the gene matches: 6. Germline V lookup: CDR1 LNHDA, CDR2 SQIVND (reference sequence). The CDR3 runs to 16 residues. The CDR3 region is CASRGQGSHSNQPQHF. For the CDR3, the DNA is TGTGCCAGTAGGGGACAGGGATCTCATAGCAATCAGCCCCAGCATTTT. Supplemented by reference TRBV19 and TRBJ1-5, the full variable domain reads DGGITQSPKYLFRKEGQNVTLSCEQNLNHDAMYWYRQDPGQGLRLIYYSQIVNDFQKGDIAEGYSVSREKKESFPLTVTSAQKNPTAFYLCASRGQGSHSNQPQHFGDGTRLSIL.

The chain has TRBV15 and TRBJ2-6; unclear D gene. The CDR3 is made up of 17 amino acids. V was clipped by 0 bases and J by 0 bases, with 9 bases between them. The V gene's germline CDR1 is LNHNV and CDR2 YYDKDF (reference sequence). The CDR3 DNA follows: TGTGCCACCAGCAGAGATTTTTCGAGCTCTGGGGCCAACGTCCTGACTTTC. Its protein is CATSRDFSSSGANVLTF.

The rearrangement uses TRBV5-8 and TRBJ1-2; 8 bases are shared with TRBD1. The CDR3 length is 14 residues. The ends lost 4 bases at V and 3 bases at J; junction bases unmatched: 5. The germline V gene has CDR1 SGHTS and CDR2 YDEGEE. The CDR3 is CASSPDRVDYGYTF. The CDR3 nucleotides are TGTGCCAGCAGCCCGGACAGGGTTGACTATGGCTACACCTTC.

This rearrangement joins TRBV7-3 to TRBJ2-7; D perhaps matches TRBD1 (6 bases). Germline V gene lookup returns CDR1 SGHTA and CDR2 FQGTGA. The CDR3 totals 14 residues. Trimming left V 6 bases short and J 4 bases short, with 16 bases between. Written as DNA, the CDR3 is TGTGCCAGCAGTTTATCACAGGGCCCTTACGAGCAGTACTTC. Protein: CASSLSQGPYEQYF.

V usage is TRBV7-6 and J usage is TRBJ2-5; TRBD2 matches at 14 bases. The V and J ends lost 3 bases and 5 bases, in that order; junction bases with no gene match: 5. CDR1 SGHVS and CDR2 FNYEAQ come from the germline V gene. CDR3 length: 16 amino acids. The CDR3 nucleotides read TGTGCCAGCAGCTTGGGGACTAGCGGGAGCAGGGAGACCCAGTACTTC. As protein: CASSLGTSGSRETQYF.

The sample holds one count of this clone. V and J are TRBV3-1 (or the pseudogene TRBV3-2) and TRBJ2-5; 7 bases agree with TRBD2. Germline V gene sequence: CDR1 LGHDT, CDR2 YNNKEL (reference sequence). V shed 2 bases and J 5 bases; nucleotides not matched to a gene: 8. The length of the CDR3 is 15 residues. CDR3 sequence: CASSQRGGVVETQYF. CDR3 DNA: TGTGCCAGCAGCCAAAGGGGAGGGGTTGTGGAGACCCAGTACTTC.